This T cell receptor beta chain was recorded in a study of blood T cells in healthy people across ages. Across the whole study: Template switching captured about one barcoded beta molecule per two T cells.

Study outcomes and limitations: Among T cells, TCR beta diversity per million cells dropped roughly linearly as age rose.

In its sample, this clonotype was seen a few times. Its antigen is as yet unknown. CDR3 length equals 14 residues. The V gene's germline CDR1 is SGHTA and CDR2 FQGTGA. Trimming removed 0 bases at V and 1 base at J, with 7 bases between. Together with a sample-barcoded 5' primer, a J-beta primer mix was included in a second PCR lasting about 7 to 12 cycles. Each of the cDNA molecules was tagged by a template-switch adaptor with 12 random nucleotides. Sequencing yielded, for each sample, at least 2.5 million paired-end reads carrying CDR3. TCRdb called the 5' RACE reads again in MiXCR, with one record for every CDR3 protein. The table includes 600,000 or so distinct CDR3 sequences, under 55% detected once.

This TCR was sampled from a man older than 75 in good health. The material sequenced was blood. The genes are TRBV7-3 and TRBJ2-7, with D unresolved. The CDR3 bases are TGTGCCAGCAGCTTAACTAGCAATTCCTACGAGCAGTACTTC. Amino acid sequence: CASSLTSNSYEQYF.